Listed below are T cell receptor beta chains from one sample, sequenced in a study of cytomegalovirus exposure and HLA in healthy donors. TCRdb's copy holds only in-frame clones and misses some; the assay was immunoSEQ multiplex PCR. Found here are 150,000 to 190,000 clones, around 72% of them singletons; the top ten hold over 1.3%. The sequenced material came from PBMCs. Every receptor here comes from a man aged 18-30 years in good health and CMV-seronegative. Each CDR3 is given with its conserved first and last residue. Only some rows state a clone size, as once, few, many or a class for expanded clones.

j_call v_call clone_size cdr3_aa
TRBJ2-1 TRBV30 NA CAWSPLGLPREFF
TRBJ1-1 TRBV5-6 NA CASTPVQGPFEAFF
TRBJ2-6 TRBV6-5 few CASRGQAGANVLTF
TRBJ2-7 TRBV5-1 NA CASSSPQANEQYF
TRBJ2-5 TRBV7-9 NA CASGGGQETQYF
TRBJ1-1 TRBV11-2 once CASSPTGGALMNTEAFF
TRBJ2-2 TRBV21-1 NA CASSKVPTSGICPGELFF
TRBJ2-1 TRBV29-1 NA CSVARGNTEQFF
TRBJ2-3 TRBV28 NA CASSSQDPGLARADTQYF
TRBJ2-5 TRBV18 NA CASSPKGGGETQYF
TRBJ2-5 TRBV7-2 NA CASSWRGEGLETQYF
TRBJ2-3 TRBV6-5 NA CASMSGTDTQYF
TRBJ2-3 TRBV20-1 NA CSALGTDTQYF
TRBJ1-2 TRBV27 NA CASTDVQGHGYTF
TRBJ2-7 TRBV5-4 NA CASSARQGWNEQYF
TRBJ2-1 TRBV9 NA CASSPGGAGEQFF
TRBJ2-5 TRBV19 NA CASSTAGVETQYF
TRBJ1-5 TRBV29-1 few CSVGELNQPQHF
TRBJ2-1 TRBV25-1 NA CASSGRLAGEGQFF
TRBJ1-2 TRBV28 NA CASSRQPNYGYTF
TRBJ1-6 TRBV7-8 NA CASELSPLHF
TRBJ2-6 TRBV10-3 NA CAISESPRPSGANVLTF
TRBJ2-7 TRBV27 NA CASSPIGSKYEQYF
TRBJ2-1 TRBV10-1 NA CASSPQGLAGGNNEQFF
TRBJ2-5 TRBV4-3 NA CASSQVWGGSQETQYF
TRBJ2-1 TRBV6-1 NA CASSGGQARLAEQFF
TRBJ2-7 TRBV5-6 NA CASSHGQGNYEQYF
TRBJ2-1 TRBV28 NA CASSTPPNPIRSEQFF
TRBJ1-1 TRBV10-2 NA CASSLGGENTEAFF
TRBJ2-7 TRBV5-4 NA CASSPGTSGTYEQYF
TRBJ1-2 TRBV2 NA CASSAGPSNYGYTF
TRBJ2-1 TRBV29-1 NA CSVELQVGPGWGWTYNEQFF
TRBJ1-4 TRBV6-1 few CASSRQATNEKLFF
TRBJ2-7 TRBV10-2 NA CASSDGSYEQYF
TRBJ2-1 TRBV2 NA CASSRNEQFF
TRBJ1-2 TRBV10-3 NA CAIKPGQGVGVDGYTF
TRBJ2-7 TRBV2 NA CASDSGGFYEQYF
TRBJ2-7 TRBV6-5 NA CASSWSTGTYEQYF
NA TRBV10-3 NA CAISARDRGNEQYF